Shown below are 5 T cell receptor beta chains from a single sample sequenced in a study of identical twins. MiXCR, run by TCRdb on the 5' RACE reads, gives a single entry per CDR3 protein. Among around 490,000 distinct CDR3 sequences, nearly 15% were seen once, and the ten largest hold around 0.4%. Separately, the same data were catalogued under a study of yellow fever vaccine responses in identical twins.

Sequencing was performed on CD4+ T cells sorted from blood. The receptors were sampled from a woman aged 18-30 years in good health.

The table lists this clonotype with many counts. The CDR3 nucleotides are TGCGCCAGCAGCTTGGCCTTAACCGGGGAGCTGTTTTTT. Encoded protein: CASSLALTGELFF. The J gene is TRBJ2-2, the V gene TRBV5-1; no reliable D call. The CDR3 is 13 residues long. The V and J ends lost 0 bases and 5 bases respectively, with 5 bases between them. Germline V gene data show CDR1 as SGHRS and CDR2 as YFSETQ.

This clonotype showed up just a few times. This chain joins TRBV2 and TRBJ2-2; D gene ambiguous. V gave up 6 bases and J gave up 5 bases, with 10 bases separating them. Looked up from germline, CDR1 is SNHLY and CDR2 is FYNNEI. The CDR3 is 13 residues long. This CDR3 reads CASRGTITGELFF. Here the CDR3 DNA reads TGTGCCAGCAGAGGAACCATAACCGGGGAGCTGTTTTTT.

The J gene is TRBJ2-1, the V gene TRBV5-1, with 12 nucleotides matching TRBD1. The trim removed 0 bases at V and 9 bases at J, leaving 13 bases unmatched. Germline-derived CDR1 and CDR2 are SGHRS and YFSETQ. The CDR3 runs to 18 residues. CDR3 nucleotide sequence: TGCGCCAGCAGCTTGGAGGTAATGGGACAGGGGGCTGGCGGTGAGCAGTTCTTC. Translated: CASSLEVMGQGAGGEQFF.

The chain is built from TRBV18 and TRBJ2-2; TRBD2 agrees at 8 bases. CDR3 length equals 17 residues. V trimming: 3 bases; J trimming: 5 bases; junction bases outside the gene matches: 11. CDR1 is KGHSH and CDR2 is LQKENI in the germline V gene. CDR3 sequence reads: CASSPTVTSGDTGELFF. The CDR3 DNA is TGTGCCAGCTCACCGACGGTAACTAGCGGTGATACCGGGGAGCTGTTTTTT.

The rearrangement joins TRBV6-1 to TRBJ2-3; 16 bases line up with TRBD2. Per the germline V gene, CDR1 is MNHNS and CDR2 is SASEGT. V dropped 6 bases and J dropped 0; count of bases not matched to a gene: 9. The CDR3 loop spans 19 amino acids. CDR3 sequence (DNA): TGTGCCAGCAGCCAAACCGGGACTAGCGGGGGGGCTAGCACAGATACGCAGTATTTT. It yields the protein CASSQTGTSGGASTDTQYF.